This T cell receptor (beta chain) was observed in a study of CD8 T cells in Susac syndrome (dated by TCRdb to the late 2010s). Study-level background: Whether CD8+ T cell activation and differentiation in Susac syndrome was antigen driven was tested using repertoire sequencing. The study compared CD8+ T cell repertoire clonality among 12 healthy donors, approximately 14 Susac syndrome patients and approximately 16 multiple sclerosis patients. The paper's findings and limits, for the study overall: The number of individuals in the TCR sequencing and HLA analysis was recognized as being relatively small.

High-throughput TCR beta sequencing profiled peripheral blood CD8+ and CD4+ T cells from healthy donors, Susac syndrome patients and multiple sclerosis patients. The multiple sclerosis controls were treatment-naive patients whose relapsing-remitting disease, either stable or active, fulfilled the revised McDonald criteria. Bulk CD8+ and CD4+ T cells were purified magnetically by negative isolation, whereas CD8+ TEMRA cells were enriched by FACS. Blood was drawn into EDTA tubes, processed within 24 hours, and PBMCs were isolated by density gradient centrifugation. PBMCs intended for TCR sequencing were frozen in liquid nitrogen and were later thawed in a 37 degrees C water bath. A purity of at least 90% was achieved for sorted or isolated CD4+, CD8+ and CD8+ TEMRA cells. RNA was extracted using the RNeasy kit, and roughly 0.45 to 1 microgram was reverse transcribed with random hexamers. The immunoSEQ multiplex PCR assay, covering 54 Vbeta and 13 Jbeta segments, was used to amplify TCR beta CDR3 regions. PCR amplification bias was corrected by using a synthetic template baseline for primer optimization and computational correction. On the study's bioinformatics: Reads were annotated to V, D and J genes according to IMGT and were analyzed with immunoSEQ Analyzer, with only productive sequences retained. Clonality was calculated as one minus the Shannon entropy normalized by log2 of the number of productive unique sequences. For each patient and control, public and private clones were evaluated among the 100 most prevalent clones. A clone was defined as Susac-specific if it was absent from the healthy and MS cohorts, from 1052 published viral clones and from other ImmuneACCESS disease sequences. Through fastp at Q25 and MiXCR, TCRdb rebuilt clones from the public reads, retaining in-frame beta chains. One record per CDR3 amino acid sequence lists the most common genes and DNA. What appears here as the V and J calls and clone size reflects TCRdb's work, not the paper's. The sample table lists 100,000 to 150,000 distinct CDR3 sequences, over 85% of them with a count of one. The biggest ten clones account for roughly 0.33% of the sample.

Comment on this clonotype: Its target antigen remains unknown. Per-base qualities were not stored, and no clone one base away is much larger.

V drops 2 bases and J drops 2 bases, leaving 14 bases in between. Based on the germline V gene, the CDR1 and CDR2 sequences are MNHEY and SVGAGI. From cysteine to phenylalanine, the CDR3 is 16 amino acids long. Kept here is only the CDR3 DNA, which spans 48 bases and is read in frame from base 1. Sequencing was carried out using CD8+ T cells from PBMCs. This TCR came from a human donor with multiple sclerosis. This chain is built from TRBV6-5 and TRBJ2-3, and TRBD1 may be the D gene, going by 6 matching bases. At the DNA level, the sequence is TGTGCCAGCAGTTACGGGGCAGGGGCTACCACAGATACGCAGTATTTT. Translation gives CASSYGAGATTDTQYF.